The present T cell receptor (beta chain) was sequenced within a study of cytomegalovirus exposure and HLA in healthy donors. Study-level findings and limits: HLA alleles showed associations with approximately 15,000 TCR beta sequences in a later analysis, at a 0.05 false discovery rate.

Per germline, CDR1 SGHVS and CDR2 FQNEAQ. The CDR3 runs to 16 residues. Trimming pared 5 bases from V and 4 bases from J, leaving 18 bases between. Sampled while nominally healthy, donors likely had unrecorded immune exposures. In regard to this clone: The antigen remains undetermined.

PCR was performed using 60 Vbeta and 13 Jbeta primers. Repertoires were generated with immunoSEQ multiplex PCR, while TCRdb's copy carries only in-frame clones and drops some. The table has around 200,000 clones, around 86% seen once; the top ten hold about 0.8%. The rearrangement uses TRBV7-8 and TRBJ1-5, with D possibly being TRBD1 (5 bases). The receptor was isolated from a young woman in good health and CMV-seronegative. Input material: PBMCs. CDR3 region: CASSAGTSGLNQPQHF. The DNA for the CDR3 is TGTGCCAGCAGCGCCGGGACTAGCGGGCTGAATCAGCCCCAGCATTTT.